This T cell receptor beta chain is from a study of T cells expressing NK-cell markers. Study context: Sorted CD3+CD56+NKG2C+, CD3+CD56+NKG2C- and CD3+CD56-NKG2C+ T cells supplied TCR beta repertoires.

5'RACE template switching built TCR beta cDNA with unique molecular identifiers. TCRdb re-called the 5' RACE reads and shows each CDR3 protein once, DNA omitted. The specimen's table records 130,000 to 150,000 distinct CDR3 sequences. Germline CDR1 is MNHEY and CDR2 is SMNVEV (reference sequence). The CDR3 runs to 13 residues. Sequencing was performed on blood T cells: a sorted CD56 or NKG2C T cell subset, CD4+ or CD8+ T cells, or bulk PBMC T cells (not recorded which). J is TRBJ1-3 and V is TRBV27; checking the TCRdb D call of TRBD1 is not possible without DNA. This receptor was taken from a man between 18 and 35 years old in good health. The CDR3 loop is CASSLMPGDTIYF.